This T cell receptor beta chain was captured in a study of cytotoxic CD8 clonotypes in ibrutinib-treated CLL. About the research overall: The authors obtained response samples at a median of about 11 months of treatment, range 6 to 36.

Method: immunoSEQ multiplex PCR; TCRdb's copy keeps in-frame clones and lacks some. Here the sample spans 300,000 to 350,000 clones, more than 65% being singletons. The CDR3 extends over 15 amino acids. Between the trimmed V and J ends, which lost 5 bases and 3 bases, there was a span of 15 bases. The V gene's germline CDR1 is MNHEY and CDR2 SVGAGI. The rearrangement joins TRBV6-5 to TRBJ2-3, with a possible D match to TRBD2 (6 bases). This receptor was taken from a human donor with chronic lymphocytic leukemia. Sample: PBMCs, taken before ibrutinib treatment. The CDR3 DNA reads TGTGCCAGCAGTCTTTCTTGGGGGAGGACAGATACGCAGTATTTT. Amino acids: CASSLSWGRTDTQYF.